Each of the 5 T cell receptor beta chains below was sequenced from the same sample in a study of OX40 agonist ivuxolimab in advanced cancers. Profiled with immunoSEQ multiplex PCR; TCRdb holds only in-frame clones, not every one. The table lists 50,000 to 65,000 clones, 91% of them singletons. The source material was CD4+ or CD8+ T cells sorted from blood, sampled in a trial of the OX40 agonist ivuxolimab. These receptors all stem from an adult with an advanced solid tumor such as melanoma, head and neck, liver or kidney cancer.

This rearrangement joins TRBV7-9 to TRBJ2-2; TRBD2 agrees at 8 bases. V was clipped by 4 bases and J by 1 base; unmatched bases: 8. Germline V CDR1 and CDR2: SEHNR, FQNEAQ (reference sequence). The CDR3 length is 17 residues. The CDR3 region has the DNA TGTGCCAGCAGCTCTTTTCTTAGCGGGGTGAACACCGGGGAGCTGTTTTTT. Protein sequence: CASSSFLSGVNTGELFF.

This rearrangement joins TRBV5-1 to TRBJ1-1; D is uncertain. V was shortened by 4 bases and J by 0 bases, with 19 bases between the two germline ends. The CDR3 is 17 residues long. Germline lookup yields CDR1 SGHRS and CDR2 YFSETQ. The CDR3 nucleotides are TGCGCCAGCAGCCCCCGATTGATCACAAACATGAACACTGAAGCTTTCTTT. This gives the protein CASSPRLITNMNTEAFF.

This chain joins TRBV27 and TRBJ2-6; D is unresolved. The V end was cut by 0 bases, the J end by 2 bases, with 8 bases between. From germline, CDR1 is MNHEY and CDR2 SMNVEV (reference sequence). This CDR3 comprises 16 residues. CDR3 nucleotide sequence: TGTGCCAGCAGTTTATCGATCTCCGCTGGGGCCAACGTCCTGACTTTC. Protein product: CASSLSISAGANVLTF. Full variable domain (outside the CDR3, taken from reference TRBV27 and TRBJ2-6): EAQVTQNPRYLITVTGKKLTVTCSQNMNHEYMSWYRQDPGLGLRQIYYSMNVEVTDKGDVPEGYKVSRKEKRNFPLILESPSPNQTSLYFCASSLSISAGANVLTFGAGSRLTVL.

The chain combines TRBV4-1 with TRBJ2-7; TRBD2 matches 11 bases. The germline V gene encodes CDR1 MGHRA and CDR2 YSYEKL. This CDR3 contains 18 residues. Trimming at V came to 4 bases and at J to 2 bases, leaving 13 bases not matched to a gene. CDR3 in amino acids: CASSPMKGGLAGTYEQYF. The CDR3 DNA follows: TGCGCCAGCAGCCCCATGAAAGGAGGACTAGCGGGCACCTACGAGCAGTACTTC.

The CDR3 reads CASRALESDTQYF. Written as DNA, the CDR3 is TGTGCCAGCAGGGCACTAGAGTCAGATACGCAGTATTTT. The chain has TRBV6-1 and TRBJ2-3, with D tentatively TRBD2 (5 bases). Trimming pared 6 bases from V and 4 bases from J, leaving 11 bases between. Germline V gene sequence: CDR1 MNHNS, CDR2 SASEGT. The CDR3 contains 13 residues.